Below, 28 T cell receptor beta chains from the same sample are listed, as sequenced in a study of cytomegalovirus exposure and HLA in healthy donors. The PCR was carried out with 60 Vbeta primers and 13 Jbeta primers. Here immunoSEQ multiplex PCR was the method, and the copy in TCRdb shows in-frame clones only, minus some. Across 25,000 to 35,000 clones, the top ten clones capture 4.5% to 5% of the sample. The sample was PBMCs. These receptors originate from a woman aged 40 to 50 in good health and CMV-seropositive.

The J gene is TRBJ2-1, the V gene TRBV11-2, with TRBD2 matching 14 bases. The junction had 2 bases not matched to a gene; V was cut back by 2 bases and J by 8 bases. Germline CDR1 is SGHAT and CDR2 is FQNNGV. The CDR3 spans 15 residues. The CDR3 protein is CASSLRLAGGDEQFF. In DNA, the CDR3 is TGTGCCAGCAGCTTAAGACTAGCGGGGGGGGATGAGCAGTTCTTC.

The DNA of the CDR3 is TGTGCCAGTAGTATAATGATTTTTCGGGGACAGGGCTGGCAGCCCCAGCATTTT. This encodes CASSIMIFRGQGWQPQHF. The chain has TRBV19 and TRBJ1-5; 9 bases are shared with TRBD1. V was clipped by 2 bases and J by 7 bases; unmatched bases: 15. Per the germline V gene, CDR1 is LNHDA and CDR2 is SQIVND (reference sequence). This CDR3 has 18 residues. The whole variable domain, remainder taken from reference TRBV19 and TRBJ1-5, is DGGITQSPKYLFRKEGQNVTLSCEQNLNHDAMYWYRQDPGQGLRLIYYSQIVNDFQKGDIAEGYSVSREKKESFPLTVTSAQKNPTAFYLCASSIMIFRGQGWQPQHFGDGTRLSIL.

The chain couples TRBV28 to TRBJ2-5, with 11 bases matching TRBD2. The CDR3 is made up of 18 amino acids. CDR1 is MDHEN and CDR2 is SYDVKM in the germline V gene. V gave up 1 base and J gave up 7 bases; unmatched junction bases: 14. Written as DNA, the CDR3 is TGTGCCAGCAGTTTATACCTCGGGACTAGCGGCGACGGTTTGACCCAGTACTTC. It is translated as CASSLYLGTSGDGLTQYF.

J is TRBJ2-7 and V is TRBV6-1; 9 nucleotides align to TRBD1. The length of the CDR3 is 14 residues. The V gene's germline CDR1 is MNHNS and CDR2 SASEGT. V trimming: 6 bases; J trimming: 4 bases; junction bases outside the gene matches: 7. CDR3 loop: CASRDGTGRYEQYF. The CDR3 nucleotides are TGTGCCAGCAGGGACGGGACAGGGCGATACGAGCAGTACTTC.

Written as DNA, the CDR3 is TGTGCCAGCAGTACCGGACAGGGTCTCTACGAGCAGTACTTC. Protein product: CASSTGQGLYEQYF. The chain employs TRBV6-6 and TRBJ2-7, with 8 nucleotides matching TRBD1. The CDR3 spans 14 residues. The V gene's germline CDR1 is MNHNY and CDR2 SVGAGI (reference sequence). V trimming: 5 bases; J trimming: 3 bases; junction bases outside the gene matches: 6.

Concerning this clone: This sample includes further DNA sequences coding for the same CDR3. The CDR3 region is CASSSHYEQYF. CDR3 sequence (DNA): TGTGCCAGCAGCTCCCATTACGAGCAGTACTTC. This rearrangement joins TRBV7-9 to TRBJ2-7; D gene ambiguous. The CDR3 has 11 amino acids. V dropped 4 bases and J dropped 4 bases, with 5 bases sitting between them. In germline, CDR1 is SEHNR, CDR2 FQNEAQ (reference sequence).

The CDR3 DNA reads TGCAGCGTTGGCACTAGCGGGAGCGAGCAGTACTTC. Translated: CSVGTSGSEQYF. This chain links TRBV29-1 with TRBJ2-7; 11 bases fit TRBD2. Trimming at V came to 4 bases and at J to 6 bases, leaving 2 bases not matched to a gene. Looked up from germline, CDR1 is SQVTM and CDR2 is ANQGSEA. The CDR3 sequence is 12 residues long.

The rearrangement uses TRBV19 and TRBJ2-3; the D gene is possibly TRBD2 (6 bases). Germline V CDR1 and CDR2: LNHDA, SQIVND (reference sequence). This CDR3 is 15 amino acids long. V was trimmed by 3 bases and J by 0 bases, leaving 10 bases between them. The CDR3 sequence: CASSMGGISTDTQYF. The CDR3 DNA sequence: TGTGCCAGTAGTATGGGCGGGATCAGCACAGATACGCAGTATTTT.

The CDR3, as DNA: TGTGCCAGCAGTTTATCGACGGTGGGCAGGGGTAGGAATGAGCAGTTCTTC. It specifies CASSLSTVGRGRNEQFF. The V and J genes are TRBV27 and TRBJ2-1, with TRBD1 as a possible D gene (6 bases). The V gene's germline CDR1 is MNHEY and CDR2 SMNVEV (reference sequence). Deletions cut 0 bases from V and 7 bases from J, with 19 bases between. The CDR3 loop spans 17 amino acids.

This chain links TRBV20-1 with TRBJ1-2; 7 nucleotides line up with TRBD1. The germline CDR1 and CDR2 sequences are DFQATT and SNEGSKA (reference sequence). CDR3 size: 11 residues. J gave up 4 bases and V 7 bases, and 3 bases lay outside the gene matches. The CDR3 spells CSEGQIYGYTF. As DNA, the CDR3 is TGCAGTGAGGGACAGATCTATGGCTACACCTTC.

The rearrangement uses TRBV30 and TRBJ1-1; TRBD1 might be the D (6 bases). Germline values: CDR1 GTSNPN, CDR2 SVGIG (reference sequence). CDR3 length: 14 residues. Trimming removed 2 bases from V and 1 base from J, with 11 bases in between. CDR3 residues: CAWSPDRWNTEAFF. The CDR3 region has the DNA TGTGCCTGGAGTCCTGACAGGTGGAACACTGAAGCTTTCTTT.

The chain couples TRBV10-1 to TRBJ2-7, with TRBD2 identical over 8 bases. The CDR3 extends over 15 amino acids. Germline CDR1 and CDR2: WNHNN and SYGVQD (reference sequence). The J segment lost 5 bases and the V segment lost 0 bases, leaving 6 bases of the junction unmatched. Here the CDR3 DNA reads TGCGCCAGCAGTGAGTCTGGCGGGAGGTCCAACGAGCAGTACTTC. It translates to CASSESGGRSNEQYF.

The rearrangement joins TRBV30 to TRBJ1-2; 7 positions agree with TRBD1. The V gene end was trimmed by 2 bases and the J gene end by 3 bases; junction bases not matched to a gene: 3. CDR1 is GTSNPN and CDR2 is SVGIG in the germline V gene (reference sequence). The CDR3 is made up of 13 amino acids. The CDR3, as DNA: TGTGCCTGGAGTACTCAGGGGGACTATGGCTACACCTTC. It codes for CAWSTQGDYGYTF.

The chain recombines TRBV18 with TRBJ2-2; D is ambiguous. CDR1 is KGHSH and CDR2 is LQKENI in the germline V gene. The CDR3 is made up of 12 amino acids. V was shortened by 1 base and J by 6 bases, with 3 bases between the two germline ends. The CDR3 reads CASSPLAGELFF. The CDR3, as DNA: TGTGCCAGCTCACCACTCGCCGGGGAGCTGTTTTTT.

V usage is TRBV30 and J usage is TRBJ2-7, with TRBD2 matching 14 bases. V lost 2 bases to trimming and J lost 5 bases; unmatched junction nucleotides: 2. The CDR3 spans 14 residues. Germline-derived CDR1 and CDR2 are GTSNPN and SVGIG (reference sequence). The CDR3 coding sequence is TGTGCCTGGAGTCCGGGACTAGCGGGAGACGAGCAGTACTTC. The encoded protein is CAWSPGLAGDEQYF. The full variable domain, in which reference TRBV30 and TRBJ2-7 provide the parts outside the CDR3, is SQTIHQWPATLVQPVGSPLSLECTVEGTSNPNLYWYRQAAGRGLQLLFYSVGIGQISSEVPQNLSASRPQDRQFILSSKKLLLSDSGFYLCAWSPGLAGDEQYFGPGTRLTVT.

This chain uses TRBV27 with TRBJ2-1; tentative D call: TRBD2 (6 bases). Germline CDR1 reads MNHEY; CDR2 reads SMNVEV (reference sequence). Trimming stripped 5 bases from V and 6 bases from J, with 14 bases between. CDR3 size: 14 residues. CDR3 sequence (DNA): TGTGCCAGCAGTCTAGGAGGGACCACCAATGAGCAGTTCTTC. Its protein product is CASSLGGTTNEQFF.

The chain links TRBV5-1 to TRBJ2-5; TRBD1 might be the D (7 bases). This CDR3 spans 14 amino acids. Germline V gene lookup returns CDR1 SGHRS and CDR2 YFSETQ. V shed 0 bases and J shed 9 bases, with 15 bases lying between them. The CDR3 spells CASSLVTGTGAQYF. The CDR3 coding sequence is TGCGCCAGCAGCTTGGTGACAGGGACGGGGGCCCAGTACTTC.

The chain has TRBV6-5 and TRBJ1-3, with D tentatively TRBD1 (5 bases). Germline values: CDR1 MNHEY, CDR2 SVGAGI. The V end was cut by 4 bases, the J end by 2 bases, with 12 bases between. The CDR3 length is 15 residues. The CDR3 sequence is CASSSFQGTGNTIYF. DNA of the CDR3: TGTGCCAGCAGTTCGTTCCAGGGCACTGGAAACACCATATATTTT.

The chain uses TRBV7-9 and TRBJ1-2, with 8 bases matching TRBD1. The CDR3 loop spans 13 amino acids. The V gene end was trimmed by 11 bases and the J gene end by 4 bases; junction bases not matched to a gene: 9. CDR1 SEHNR and CDR2 FQNEAQ come from the germline V gene (reference sequence). DNA for the CDR3: TGTGCCGGCGGGGCAGGGGGCGTCTATGGCTACACCTTC. Translated: CAGGAGGVYGYTF.

In DNA form, the CDR3 reads TGTGCCAGCAGTCCCCGGGGGACAGGGGGTCAGCCCCAGCATTTT. Translating gives CASSPRGTGGQPQHF. The rearrangement uses TRBV6-1 and TRBJ1-5; TRBD1 matches 11 bases. The V gene's germline CDR1 is MNHNS and CDR2 SASEGT. There are 15 residues in the CDR3. V trimming: 5 bases; J trimming: 6 bases; junction bases outside the gene matches: 6.

V gene TRBV10-3 combines with J gene TRBJ1-5, with 9 bases fitting TRBD1. The germline CDR1 and CDR2 sequences are ENHRY and SYGVKD. Unmatched junction bases numbered 2, after V lost 4 bases and J lost 4 bases. The CDR3 is made up of 14 amino acids. The CDR3 nucleotides are TGTGCCATCAGTGGGGACAGGGCGAATCAGCCCCAGCATTTT. It translates to CAISGDRANQPQHF.

V gene TRBV5-4 combines with J gene TRBJ2-3, with 10 bases matching TRBD1. The CDR3 contains 16 residues. Germline assignment: CDR1 SGHNT and CDR2 YYREEE (reference sequence). The trim removed 1 base at V and 5 bases at J, leaving 7 bases unmatched. CDR3: CASSLTGTGVGDTQYF. The DNA for the CDR3 is TGTGCCAGCAGCTTGACCGGGACAGGGGTTGGAGATACGCAGTATTTT.

This rearrangement joins TRBV30 to TRBJ2-1, with 9 bases aligning to TRBD2. CDR1 and CDR2 (germline): GTSNPN, SVGIG (reference sequence). Trimming cost V 2 bases and J 2 bases; bases outside gene matches: 10. This CDR3 has 17 amino acids. CDR3 nucleotide sequence: TGTGCCTGGAGTCGCGGGATGACTAGCGGCCCCTACAATGAGCAGTTCTTC. It specifies CAWSRGMTSGPYNEQFF.

The rearrangement joins TRBV9 to TRBJ2-5; 9 positions agree with TRBD2. Germline CDR1 is SGDLS and CDR2 is YYNGEE. J was trimmed by 6 bases and V by 2 bases; bases with no gene match: 5. This CDR3 comprises 14 residues. CDR3 coding DNA: TGTGCCAGCAGCGTTAGCGGGAGTCAGAAGACCCAGTACTTC. Amino acid sequence: CASSVSGSQKTQYF.

The rearrangement joins TRBV27 to TRBJ2-2; tentatively, D is TRBD1 (6 bases). Trimming cost V 8 bases and J 2 bases, with 18 bases left between them. Germline V CDR1 and CDR2: MNHEY, SMNVEV (reference sequence). The CDR3 consists of 16 residues. The CDR3 here is CASLSPGQLNTGELFF. The CDR3 bases are TGTGCCAGCCTCTCCCCCGGACAGCTTAACACCGGGGAGCTGTTTTTT.

V is TRBV5-4 and J is TRBJ2-7, with 7 bases aligning to TRBD2. V gave up 5 bases and J gave up 0 bases; unmatched junction bases: 11. CDR1 and CDR2 (germline): SGHNT, YYREEE (reference sequence). This CDR3 is 16 amino acids long. The CDR3 loop is CASSPVGGSSSYEQYF. The CDR3 bases are TGTGCCAGCAGTCCTGTCGGGGGGTCGAGCTCCTACGAGCAGTACTTC. The variable domain in full, completed from reference TRBV5-4 and TRBJ2-7, reads ETGVTQSPTHLIKTRGQQVTLRCSSQSGHNTVSWYQQALGQGPQFIFQYYREEENGRGNFPPRFSGLQFPNYSSELNVNALELDDSALYLCASSPVGGSSSYEQYFGPGTRLTVT.

This chain connects TRBV14 to TRBJ1-2; D remains unclear. The CDR3 runs 13 residues. Germline CDR1 SGHDN, CDR2 FVKESK. Between the trimmed V and J ends, which lost 4 bases and 4 bases, there was a span of 10 bases. The chain's CDR3 is CASSLSETYGYTF. CDR3 nucleotides: TGTGCCAGCAGCCTCTCAGAAACCTATGGCTACACCTTC. Full variable domain (remainder filled in from reference TRBV14 and TRBJ1-2): EAGVTQFPSHSVIEKGQTVTLRCDPISGHDNLYWYRRVMGKEIKFLLHFVKESKQDESGMPNNRFLAERTGGTYSTLKVQPAELEDSGVYFCASSLSETYGYTFGSGTRLTVV.

This chain joins TRBV25-1 and TRBJ2-5, with 8 positions matching TRBD1. Germline assignment: CDR1 MGHDK and CDR2 SYGVNS. Germline trimming cut 5 bases from V and 5 bases from J; bases unmatched to any gene: 10. The CDR3 contains 15 residues. The CDR3 DNA reads TGTGCCAGCAGTCCCGGACAGGGTATTAGCGAGACCCAGTACTTC. Its translation is CASSPGQGISETQYF.